These 23 T cell receptor beta chains share one sample of origin, sequenced in a study of OX40 agonist ivuxolimab in advanced cancers. The protocol was immunoSEQ multiplex PCR, while the TCRdb copy is restricted to in-frame clones and leaves out a portion. Of roughly 48,000 clones listed, 85% are singletons. The sample here was CD4+ or CD8+ T cells sorted from blood, taken in a trial of the OX40 agonist ivuxolimab. Source of these receptors: an adult with an advanced solid tumor such as melanoma, head and neck, liver or kidney cancer.

The V call is TRBV6-6, the J call TRBJ2-3; D is undetermined. V lost 6 bases and J lost 2, with 15 bases in between. The CDR3 covers 15 residues. Germline V gene data show CDR1 as MNHNY and CDR2 as SVGAGI (reference sequence). The CDR3 DNA is TGTGCCAGCAGCCCCGGCCACCAAAACACAGATACGCAGTATTTT. This sequence encodes CASSPGHQNTDTQYF.

This chain joins TRBV5-4 and TRBJ1-1; possibly TRBD1 for D (5 bases). Trimming took off 7 bases at V and 5 bases at J, with 21 bases between the two ends. CDR1 and CDR2 (germline): SGHNT, YYREEE (reference sequence). The CDR3 runs to 15 residues. This chain's CDR3 is CASGAGRPSSTEAFF. As DNA, the CDR3 is TGTGCCAGCGGGGCGGGCAGGCCGTCGAGTACTGAAGCTTTCTTT.

The chain carries TRBV2 and TRBJ1-5; 9 positions match TRBD1. CDR1 is SNHLY and CDR2 is FYNNEI in the germline V gene. This CDR3 contains 15 residues. V was clipped by 6 bases and J by 4 bases; unmatched bases: 7. This chain's CDR3 is CASRGDRVGNQPQHF. The CDR3 nucleotides read TGTGCCAGCAGGGGGGACAGGGTGGGAAATCAGCCCCAGCATTTT. Full variable domain (outside the CDR3, taken from reference TRBV2 and TRBJ1-5): EPEVTQTPSHQVTQMGQEVILRCVPISNHLYFYWYRQILGQKVEFLVSFYNNEISEKSEIFDDQFSVERPDGSNFTLKIRSTKLEDSAMYFCASRGDRVGNQPQHFGDGTRLSIL.

The rearrangement joins TRBV4-2 to TRBJ1-5; D uncertain. The germline gives CDR1 LGHNA, CDR2 YNFKEQ. CDR3 length: 14 residues. Trimming removed 3 bases at V and 1 base at J, with 7 bases between. Here the CDR3 reads CASSHGPSNQPQHF. CDR3 DNA sequence: TGTGCCAGCAGCCATGGGCCGAGCAATCAGCCCCAGCATTTT.

The chain is built from TRBV5-1 and TRBJ1-1; no clear D gene. With 0 bases removed from V and 5 bases from J, the gap between germline ends came to 14 bases. Germline loops: CDR1 SGHRS, CDR2 YFSETQ. The CDR3 extends over 15 amino acids. The CDR3 region has the DNA TGCGCCAGCAGCTTGGGTGCGGAGGGATGGACTGAAGCTTTCTTT. It translates to CASSLGAEGWTEAFF.

The chain uses TRBV9 and TRBJ2-7; the D gene is possibly TRBD1 (5 bases). The germline V and J ends were trimmed by 3 bases and 2 bases, with 9 bases remaining between them. Germline V lookup: CDR1 SGDLS, CDR2 YYNGEE. The CDR3 is made up of 13 amino acids. The CDR3 region has the DNA TGTGCCAGCAGCGGGGCAGGGCCCTACGAGCAGTACTTC. Protein: CASSGAGPYEQYF.

To note about this clone: The sample has other DNA sequences that encode this CDR3 too. The V call is TRBV19, the J call TRBJ1-1, with 9 bases aligning to TRBD1. Looked up from germline, CDR1 is LNHDA and CDR2 is SQIVND (reference sequence). This CDR3 spans 14 amino acids. J gave up 2 bases and V 6 bases, and 4 bases lay outside the gene matches. The CDR3, as DNA: TGTGCCAGTAGCCGGGACAGGGTCAACACTGAAGCTTTCTTT. Encoded protein: CASSRDRVNTEAFF.

This clone was seen just once. The chain uses TRBV27 and TRBJ2-5; D might be TRBD1 (5 bases). This CDR3 contains 13 residues. The germline V gene encodes CDR1 MNHEY and CDR2 SMNVEV (reference sequence). The ends were cut back, 6 bases at V and 0 bases at J, with 8 bases in the middle. The CDR3 here is CASRTAYQETQYF. CDR3 nucleotides: TGTGCCAGCAGGACAGCGTACCAAGAGACCCAGTACTTC.

In this sample, this clone turned up a few times. The CDR3 DNA reads as TGTGCCAGCAGTGAGATCTATGGCTACACCTTC. Residues: CASSEIYGYTF. This chain connects TRBV6-1 to TRBJ1-2; D unresolved. Trimming left V 3 bases short and J 4 bases short, with 3 bases between. CDR1 MNHNS and CDR2 SASEGT come from the germline V gene. The CDR3 is 11 residues long.

This clone was recorded only once. The V and J genes are TRBV6-1 and TRBJ2-1; a possible D gene is TRBD1 (5 bases). The V gene's germline CDR1 is MNHNS and CDR2 SASEGT. Trimming removed 1 base from V and 7 bases from J, with 8 bases in between. The CDR3 runs 13 residues. The CDR3 here is CASSEVRANEQFF. DNA for the CDR3: TGTGCCAGCAGTGAAGTCAGGGCGAATGAGCAGTTCTTC.

This rearrangement joins TRBV27 to TRBJ1-5; TRBD1 matches at 8 bases. The junction had 7 bases not matched to a gene; V was cut back by 6 bases and J by 0 bases. CDR1 MNHEY and CDR2 SMNVEV come from the germline V gene (reference sequence). This CDR3 has 16 residues. The CDR3 bases are TGTGCCAGCAGGGGGACAGGAGTTTATAGCAATCAGCCCCAGCATTTT. Amino acid sequence: CASRGTGVYSNQPQHF.

The V call is TRBV7-3, the J call TRBJ2-7; tentatively, D is TRBD1 (6 bases). Germline V CDR1 and CDR2: SGHTA, FQGTGA. The CDR3 consists of 14 residues. The V end lost 6 bases, the J end lost 0 bases, and 12 bases lay between the germline ends. This chain's CDR3 is CASSPDRHSYEQYF. The CDR3 DNA follows: TGTGCCAGCAGTCCGGACAGACACTCCTACGAGCAGTACTTC.

The rearrangement uses TRBV19 and TRBJ1-2, with D hard to call. Germline values: CDR1 LNHDA, CDR2 SQIVND (reference sequence). V lost 1 base and J 2 bases, leaving 17 bases between the germline ends. The CDR3 totals 17 residues. This chain's CDR3 is CASSIATHAQGNYGYTF. The CDR3 DNA reads as TGTGCCAGTAGTATAGCGACCCACGCCCAAGGGAACTATGGCTACACCTTC.

The gene calls are TRBV7-9 and TRBJ2-5, with no clear D. The V gene's germline CDR1 is SEHNR and CDR2 FQNEAQ (reference sequence). The ends were cut back, 5 bases at V and 1 base at J, with 17 bases in the middle. The CDR3 loop spans 16 amino acids. Written as DNA, the CDR3 is TGTGCCAGCAGCCCGGTTGGCTCAGGAATCCAAGAGACCCAGTACTTC. Translation: CASSPVGSGIQETQYF.

In the case of this clone: Other DNA sequences within the sample encode an identical CDR3. V is TRBV5-6 and J is TRBJ1-5; TRBD1 might be the D (5 bases). This CDR3 spans 14 amino acids. Looked up from germline, CDR1 is SGHDT and CDR2 is YYEEEE. Trimming took off 0 bases at V and 7 bases at J, with 11 bases between the two ends. The DNA for the CDR3 is TGTGCCAGCAGCTTGGGGCAGGGTGGACAGCCCCAGCATTTT. This gives the protein CASSLGQGGQPQHF.

This clone has only a few counts. The rearrangement uses TRBV6-4 and TRBJ1-5; TRBD1 matches at 7 bases. Germline trimming cut 4 bases from V and 7 bases from J; bases unmatched to any gene: 4. The CDR3 spans 13 residues. The germline V gene has CDR1 MRHNA and CDR2 SNTAGT. The CDR3 loop is CASSAVTGQPQHF. CDR3 DNA sequence: TGTGCCAGCAGTGCCGTGACAGGGCAGCCCCAGCATTTT.

The gene calls are TRBV6-1 and TRBJ1-4; D is ambiguous. The germline gives CDR1 MNHNS, CDR2 SASEGT. With 3 bases removed from V and 6 bases from J, the gap between germline ends came to 11 bases. The CDR3 spans 14 residues. CDR3: CASSDLGPDEKLFF. CDR3 DNA sequence: TGTGCCAGCAGTGATTTAGGGCCGGATGAAAAACTGTTTTTT.

The chain is built from TRBV18 and TRBJ2-5, with D possibly matching TRBD2 (6 bases). Trimming took off 2 bases at V and 1 base at J, with 11 bases between the two ends. Per germline, CDR1 KGHSH and CDR2 LQKENI. CDR3 size: 15 residues. CDR3 region: CASSPGTGGQETQYF. CDR3 bases: TGTGCCAGCTCACCAGGGACCGGGGGCCAAGAGACCCAGTACTTC.

This chain links TRBV7-3 with TRBJ2-1, with D perhaps being TRBD1 or TRBD2 (5 bases each). The CDR3 loop spans 14 amino acids. Trimming left V 2 bases short and J 3 bases short, with 8 bases between. Germline V gives CDR1 SGHTA, CDR2 FQGTGA. CDR3 amino acids: CASSLEGRYNEQFF. The CDR3 region has the DNA TGTGCCAGCAGCTTAGAGGGGCGCTACAATGAGCAGTTCTTC.

The table lists this clone with a count of one. The CDR3 region is CASSLPRETQYF. The DNA of the CDR3 is TGTGCCAGCAGCTTACCCCGGGAGACCCAGTACTTC. The chain employs TRBV13 and TRBJ2-5; D gene uncertain. The CDR3 loop spans 12 amino acids. CDR1 PRHDT and CDR2 FYEKMQ come from the germline V gene (reference sequence). V was clipped by 2 bases and J by 5 bases, with 6 bases between them.

The rearrangement uses TRBV7-2 and TRBJ2-7, with 9 bases lining up with TRBD2. CDR3 length: 15 residues. Trimming removed 6 bases from V and 0 bases from J; junction bases left unmatched: 6. Germline V gene sequence: CDR1 SGHTA, CDR2 FQGNSA. CDR3 sequence reads: CASSPLAGSSYEQYF. CDR3 DNA sequence: TGTGCCAGCAGTCCACTAGCGGGCAGCTCCTACGAGCAGTACTTC.

The chain couples TRBV7-3 to TRBJ2-2; no clear D gene. Trimming took off 5 bases at V and 0 bases at J, with 10 bases between the two ends. This CDR3 is 15 amino acids long. CDR1 and CDR2 (germline): SGHTA, FQGTGA. The CDR3 sequence is CASSPTRSNTGELFF. The CDR3 nucleotides read TGTGCCAGCAGCCCAACCCGCTCGAACACCGGGGAGCTGTTTTTT.

The rearrangement joins TRBV27 to TRBJ1-1; D is undetermined. Trimming took 5 bases from V and 8 from J, leaving 6 bases between them. Germline V gene lookup returns CDR1 MNHEY and CDR2 SMNVEV (reference sequence). This CDR3 comprises 10 residues. CDR3 nucleotide sequence: TGTGCCAGCAGTCCCAGGGAAGCTTTCTTT. It encodes CASSPREAFF.